This TCR beta chain was retrieved from a study of prognosis after radiotherapy for stage I lung cancer. Study-level information: Participants consisted of stage I non-small cell lung cancer patients, who were enrolled between April 2018 and early 2019.

Template was genomic DNA; TCR beta CDR3 amplified in two multiplex PCR rounds. First-round PCR employed TRBV- and TRBJ-specific primers for each gene. TCRdb passed the multiplex PCR reads through MiXCR, listing each CDR3 protein once. Of over 15,000 distinct CDR3 sequences listed, roughly 31% were seen once; the top ten hold roughly 25%. This CDR3 is built from 14 residues. V trimming: 3 bases; J trimming: 8 bases; junction bases outside the gene matches: 6. The germline V gene has CDR1 KGHDR and CDR2 SFDVKD. On two occasions, one at each of two time points, approximately 5.6 milliliters of peripheral blood were drawn. This clonotype is classed as medium-sized.

This receptor was taken from a donor aged 50 or older with non-small cell lung cancer. This sequence joins TRBV24-1 and TRBJ2-1, with 7 bases aligning to TRBD2. Sequencing used PBMCs, obtained before or after stereotactic body radiation therapy (not recorded which). CDR3 protein: CATSDPGGGYEQFF. The CDR3 DNA reads as TGTGCCACCAGTGATCCTGGGGGGGGTTATGAGCAGTTCTTC.